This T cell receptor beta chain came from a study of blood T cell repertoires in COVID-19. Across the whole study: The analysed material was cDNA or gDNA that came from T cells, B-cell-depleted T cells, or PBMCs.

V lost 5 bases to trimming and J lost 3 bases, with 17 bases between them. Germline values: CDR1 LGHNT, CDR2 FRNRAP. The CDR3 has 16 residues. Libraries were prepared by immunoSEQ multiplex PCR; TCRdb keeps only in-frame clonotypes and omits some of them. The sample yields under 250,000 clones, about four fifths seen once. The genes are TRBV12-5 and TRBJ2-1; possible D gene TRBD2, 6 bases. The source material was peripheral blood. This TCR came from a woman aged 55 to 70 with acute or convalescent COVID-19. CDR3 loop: CASGPGGGGDYNEQFF. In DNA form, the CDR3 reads TGTGCTAGTGGTCCGGGTGGTGGCGGGGACTACAATGAGCAGTTCTTC.